The 8 T cell receptor beta chains below were found in one sample sequenced in a study of cytomegalovirus exposure and HLA in healthy donors. The PCR used 60 Vbeta and 13 Jbeta primers. This table comes from immunoSEQ multiplex PCR, and its TCRdb copy is limited to in-frame clones, with some not included. This sample has approximately 110,000 clones; 70% to 85% occur once, and the top ten carry roughly 4%. Sequenced material: PBMCs. These receptors were collected from a human donor in good health.

The rearrangement links TRBV5-5 to TRBJ2-1, with 9 positions matching TRBD1. The germline gives CDR1 SGHKS, CDR2 YYEKEE (reference sequence). Trimming cost V 3 bases and J 5 bases; bases outside gene matches: 6. There are 15 residues in the CDR3. CDR3 loop: CASSWGQGLHNEQFF. In DNA, the CDR3 is TGTGCCAGCAGCTGGGGACAGGGACTACACAATGAGCAGTTCTTC.

The gene calls are TRBV6-1 and TRBJ2-6; D possibly corresponds to TRBD2 (5 bases). Germline CDR1 is MNHNS and CDR2 is SASEGT. This CDR3 contains 15 residues. The ends were cut back, 6 bases at V and 1 base at J, with 10 bases in the middle. CDR3 nucleotide sequence: TGTGCCAGCAGATACGGGGAATCTGGGGCCAACGTCCTGACTTTC. Its protein product is CASRYGESGANVLTF.

This clone was seen only once. This sequence joins TRBV6-5 and TRBJ2-3; possible D gene TRBD2, 6 bases. V was clipped by 6 bases and J by 2 bases, with 9 bases between them. From germline, CDR1 is MNHEY and CDR2 SVGAGI. The length of the CDR3 is 13 residues. CDR3: CASRRDSTDTQYF. The CDR3 region has the DNA TGTGCCAGCAGGCGGGATTCCACAGATACGCAGTATTTT.

This chain links TRBV28 with TRBJ2-1; 11 bases agree with TRBD2. Germline V CDR1 and CDR2: MDHEN, SYDVKM. The junction had 2 bases not matched to a gene; V was cut back by 3 bases and J by 4 bases. The CDR3 is made up of 15 amino acids. The CDR3 spells CASSFGTSGYNEQFF. The DNA for the CDR3 is TGTGCCAGCAGTTTCGGGACTAGCGGTTACAATGAGCAGTTCTTC.

This chain joins TRBV2 and TRBJ2-7; 9 positions agree with TRBD1. The CDR3 spans 15 residues. CDR1 and CDR2 (germline): SNHLY, FYNNEI. Germline trimming cut 4 bases from V and 6 bases from J; bases unmatched to any gene: 10. The CDR3 DNA is TGTGCCAGCAGTGTCACCGGGACAGGGTTTGTCGAGCAGTACTTC. Translated: CASSVTGTGFVEQYF.

This chain connects TRBV28 to TRBJ2-4; TRBD1 matches at 7 bases. Trimming at V came to 4 bases and at J to 12 bases, leaving 15 bases not matched to a gene. This CDR3 is 15 amino acids long. The germline CDR1 and CDR2 sequences are MDHEN and SYDVKM. The CDR3 sequence is CASSSDRVGGASQYF. CDR3 coding DNA: TGTGCCAGCAGTTCCGACAGGGTTGGGGGCGCCAGTCAGTACTTC.

Turning to this clone: Because the CDR3 is missing its conserved closing phenylalanine or tryptophan, this is likely a read error. The limits of the CDR3 on the DNA are not certain, so only TCRdb's listed CDR3 is given. This chain links TRBV6-8 with TRBJ1-2. The germline CDR1 and CDR2 sequences are MNHGY and SAAAGT. 11 amino acids form the CDR3, both terminal residues included. Here the CDR3 reads CASSASSGRDV.

This clone has more than one count but fewer than ten. This chain connects TRBV6-6 to TRBJ2-7; D possibly corresponds to TRBD1 (6 bases). The germline CDR1 and CDR2 sequences are MNHNY and SVGAGI (reference sequence). The CDR3 contains 13 residues. Trimming took 8 bases from V and 7 from J, leaving 18 bases between them. This CDR3 is CASQQGPNGEQYF. CDR3 nucleotides: TGTGCCAGCCAACAGGGACCTAACGGGGAGCAGTACTTC.